This T cell receptor (beta chain) was sequenced for a study of blood T cell repertoires in COVID-19. Study information: Sample material is recorded as cDNA or gDNA derived from T cells, B-cell-depleted T cells, or PBMCs.

Repertoires were generated with immunoSEQ multiplex PCR, while TCRdb's copy carries only in-frame clones and drops some. The data show 150,000 to 200,000 clones, 75% to 90% seen once. The CDR3 totals 13 residues. CDR1 ENHRY and CDR2 SYGVKD come from the germline V gene. Losses at the gene ends were 10 bases for V and 2 bases for J; bases not matched to a gene: 4. This rearrangement joins TRBV10-3 to TRBJ2-3; TRBD1 agrees at 9 bases. The source of this sequence is a woman of 80 years or more with active or convalescent COVID-19. Material: peripheral blood. CDR3 DNA sequence: TGTGCCACGACAGGGGGGTCCACAGATACGCAGTATTTT. Translated, it gives CATTGGSTDTQYF.